The clone carrying this TCR beta chain was detected many times. Its antigen is not identified. These data originate in a study of post-analysis software for immune sequencing data. Study as a whole: Recorded subtypes: relapsing-remitting, secondary progressive, progressive-relapsing; some patients unannotated. Study conclusions and caveats: Multiple sclerosis patients showed significantly lower normalized Chao1 diversity than controls did. Relative to controls, patients had about 5 TRBV segments at higher frequency, with TRBV5-6, TRBV5-1 and TRBV20-1 among these.

Carried by the TCR beta cDNA libraries were unique molecular identifiers. T cells numbering roughly 1 to 10 million yielded cDNA molecules that totaled about 500,000. Using its own MiXCR run on the PCR reads, TCRdb lists one record per CDR3 protein. The sample lists 500,000 to 600,000 distinct CDR3 sequences, 44% occurring once. V was clipped by 6 bases and J by 5 bases; unmatched bases: 4. The length of the CDR3 is 12 residues. Per the germline V gene, CDR1 is KGHSH and CDR2 is LQKENI. J is TRBJ2-7 and V is TRBV18; 7 nucleotides line up with TRBD2. This TCR came from a girl aged 10-17 years with multiple sclerosis. The sample taken for sequencing was blood. The chain's CDR3 is CASSPGGNEQYF. CDR3 DNA: TGTGCCAGCTCCCCCGGGGGGAACGAGCAGTACTTC.